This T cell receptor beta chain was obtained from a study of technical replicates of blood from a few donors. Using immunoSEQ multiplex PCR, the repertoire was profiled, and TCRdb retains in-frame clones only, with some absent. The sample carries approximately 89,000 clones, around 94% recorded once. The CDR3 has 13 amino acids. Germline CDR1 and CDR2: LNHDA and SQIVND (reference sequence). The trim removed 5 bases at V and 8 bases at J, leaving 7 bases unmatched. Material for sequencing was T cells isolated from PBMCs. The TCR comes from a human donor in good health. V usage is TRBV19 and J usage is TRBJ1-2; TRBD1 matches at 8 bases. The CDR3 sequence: CASSHRQGTGYTF. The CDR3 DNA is TGTGCCAGTAGTCATCGACAGGGGACGGGCTACACCTTC.